The next 5 T cell receptor beta chains were all read from a single sample in a study of beta chain features in type 1 diabetes. All of the isolated RNA was reverse transcribed, so expressed TCRB transcripts were sequenced. Repertoires were generated with immunoSEQ multiplex PCR, while TCRdb's copy carries only in-frame clones and drops some. The repertoire holds a few hundred thousand clones, with about 15% as singletons. Material: naive CD4+ T cells from blood. The origin of the receptors is a woman aged 18 to 35 in good health.

The chain employs TRBV9 and TRBJ2-2; 11 bases line up with TRBD1. Germline V lookup: CDR1 SGDLS, CDR2 YYNGEE. Trimming cost V 2 bases and J 5 bases; bases outside gene matches: 8. The CDR3 runs 17 residues. DNA of the CDR3: TGTGCCAGCAGCGTCCGCGGACAGGGGGCAAATACCGGGGAGCTGTTTTTT. This translates into CASSVRGQGANTGELFF.

This chain uses TRBV9 with TRBJ2-1; 7 bases agree with TRBD1. Per germline, CDR1 SGDLS and CDR2 YYNGEE. This CDR3 comprises 15 residues. The V gene end was trimmed by 2 bases and the J gene end by 4 bases; junction bases not matched to a gene: 6. CDR3 sequence (DNA): TGTGCCAGCAGCGTGAGGGACAGAATTTACAATGAGCAGTTCTTC. Translating it yields CASSVRDRIYNEQFF.

This clone was observed a handful of times. The V call is TRBV29-1, the J call TRBJ1-2, with 9 positions matching TRBD1. The CDR3 consists of 15 residues. Germline V lookup: CDR1 SQVTM, CDR2 ANQGSEA. The V segment lost 1 base and the J segment 4 bases; nucleotides outside the gene matches: 7. The CDR3 nucleotides are TGCAGCGTTGAAGTCCGGGACAGGGAGGCCTATGGCTACACCTTC. Its translation: CSVEVRDREAYGYTF.

This clone showed up just a few times. V gene TRBV25-1 combines with J gene TRBJ2-7; possible D gene TRBD2, 6 bases. Trimming left V 6 bases short and J 3 bases short, with 15 bases between. In germline, CDR1 is MGHDK, CDR2 SYGVNS. The CDR3 is 14 residues long. CDR3 DNA sequence: TGTGCCAGCAGGAGGAGCGGGTCGCGCTACGAGCAGTACTTC. Protein: CASRRSGSRYEQYF.

V and J are TRBV4-1 and TRBJ2-3; TRBD2 matches 7 bases. The V gene's germline CDR1 is MGHRA and CDR2 YSYEKL. V trimming: 6 bases; J trimming: 1 base; junction bases outside the gene matches: 10. This CDR3 region has 16 residues. In DNA, the CDR3 is TGCGCCAGCAGACTACGGGGGGATTGGGGCACAGATACGCAGTATTTT. Translation: CASRLRGDWGTDTQYF.